This T cell receptor (beta chain) was sequenced for a study of identical twins. Notes on the study in general: Excess sharing by twins proved weaker in beta out-of-frame sequences.

This clonotype was detected only a few times. Its antigen is currently unknown. Deletions cut 9 bases from V and 0 bases from J, with 11 bases between. The CDR3 contains 13 residues. Germline CDR1 MNHEY, CDR2 SMNVEV (reference sequence). TCRdb passed the 5' RACE reads through MiXCR, listing each CDR3 protein once. The repertoire holds under 800,000 distinct CDR3 sequences, about 20% seen once, with 4.3% in the top ten. These data are also associated with another study on T cells expressing NK-cell markers.

The chain carries TRBV27 and TRBJ1-1; D might be TRBD1 (5 bases). Material for sequencing was PBMCs. The origin of this receptor is a woman younger than 35 in good health. The CDR3 DNA sequence: TGTGCCAGGCCGGGACTGGTGAACACTGAAGCTTTCTTT. Translating it yields CARPGLVNTEAFF.